These 26 T cell receptor beta chains came from one sample sequenced in a study of control samples from healthy donors and cancer patients. Produced via immunoSEQ multiplex PCR; TCRdb's table is partial and in-frame only. The sample has over 80,000 clones, 82% seen once. Input material: blood. These receptors were obtained from a man in his 60s in good health.

V and J are TRBV6-1 and TRBJ2-7; possibly TRBD1 or TRBD2 for D (5 bases each). This CDR3 has 14 amino acids. Germline CDR1 and CDR2: MNHNS and SASEGT. Trimming took off 3 bases at V and 2 bases at J, with 11 bases between the two ends. The CDR3 bases are TGTGCCAGCAGTGATCGGGGCAGGGCCTACGAGCAGTACTTC. This translates into CASSDRGRAYEQYF.

The CDR3 sequence is CASSLTSQNEQFF. For the CDR3, the DNA is TGTGCCAGCAGTTTGACTAGCCAGAATGAGCAGTTCTTC. The genes are TRBV6-5 and TRBJ2-1; 7 bases fit TRBD2. CDR3 length equals 13 residues. In germline, CDR1 is MNHEY, CDR2 SVGAGI. After removal of 4 bases from V and 7 bases from J, the junction contained 4 bases not matched to a gene.

The chain links TRBV7-9 to TRBJ2-5; 7 bases line up with TRBD2. The CDR3 contains 14 residues. The V gene end was trimmed by 5 bases and the J gene end by 7 bases; junction bases not matched to a gene: 10. Germline CDR1 and CDR2: SEHNR and FQNEAQ (reference sequence). CDR3 DNA sequence: TGTGCCAGCAGCCCGGGGGGAGGGCGGCTGACCCAGTACTTC. Residues: CASSPGGGRLTQYF.

The rearrangement links TRBV2 to TRBJ2-3; D perhaps matches TRBD1 (6 bases). This CDR3 has 14 amino acids. Deletions cut 3 bases from V and 1 base from J, with 8 bases between. Germline V gene lookup returns CDR1 SNHLY and CDR2 FYNNEI. The CDR3 region is CASSEGARTDTQYF. The CDR3 DNA is TGTGCCAGCAGTGAGGGGGCGCGCACAGATACGCAGTATTTT.

This chain joins TRBV5-1 and TRBJ1-2; TRBD1 agrees at 9 bases. With V trimmed by 0 bases and J by 4 bases, 1 base remained unmatched. Germline V gives CDR1 SGHRS, CDR2 YFSETQ. The CDR3 is 14 amino acids. The CDR3 region has the DNA TGCGCCAGCAGCTTGGCGACAGGGGGCTATGGCTACACCTTC. Amino acid sequence: CASSLATGGYGYTF.

The J gene is TRBJ1-4, the V gene TRBV6-5; D remains ambiguous. This CDR3 has 15 amino acids. Germline V lookup: CDR1 MNHEY, CDR2 SVGAGI. Trimming took 0 bases from V and 6 from J, leaving 11 bases between them. DNA for the CDR3: TGTGCCAGCAGTTACTCGAGAGGTTTACATGAAAAACTGTTTTTT. Translated: CASSYSRGLHEKLFF.

This clone appeared a single time. The rearrangement links TRBV5-4 to TRBJ2-1; perhaps TRBD1 as D (6 bases). This CDR3 region has 15 residues. V lost 1 base, J lost 0 bases, and 8 bases lay in between. The germline CDR1 and CDR2 sequences are SGHNT and YYREEE (reference sequence). In DNA form, the CDR3 reads TGTGCCAGCAGCTTGACAGGGCTCTCCTACAATGAGCAGTTCTTC. Encoded protein: CASSLTGLSYNEQFF.

The chain is built from TRBV5-6 and TRBJ1-5; D is perhaps TRBD1 (5 bases). Trimming pared 1 base from V and 15 bases from J, leaving 17 bases between. The CDR3 is 13 amino acids. Germline V gene data show CDR1 as SGHDT and CDR2 as YYEEEE. The CDR3 bases are TGTGCCAGCAGCTTGCATGCAGGGACCGAATGGCATTTT. The encoded protein is CASSLHAGTEWHF.

The V and J genes are TRBV28 and TRBJ2-1; weak D call: TRBD2 (5 bases). The CDR3 has 14 residues. Germline CDR1 and CDR2: MDHEN and SYDVKM. V lost 3 bases to trimming and J lost 2 bases, with 8 bases between them. CDR3: CASSLSAAYNEQFF. The CDR3 nucleotides read TGTGCCAGCAGTTTGTCAGCGGCCTACAATGAGCAGTTCTTC.

For the CDR3, the DNA is TGCGCCAGCAGCAGAGGGGGCGCCAATAATTCACCCCTCCACTTT. Encoded protein: CASSRGGANNSPLHF. The chain has TRBV5-1 and TRBJ1-6; 7 bases map to TRBD1. Germline assignment: CDR1 SGHRS and CDR2 YFSETQ. There are 15 residues in the CDR3. J gave up 5 bases and V 4 bases, and 6 bases lay outside the gene matches.

The J gene is TRBJ2-7, the V gene TRBV21-1; the listed D gene, TRBD2, was not tested against the DNA. TRBV21-1 is reported as a pseudogene. The CDR3 spans 14 residues. The CDR3 DNA is TGTGCCAGCGCAAGGTGCCGAGGTACCTACGAGCAGTACTTC. Encoded protein: CASARCRGTYEQYF.

V usage is TRBV6-4 and J usage is TRBJ2-1; 12 nucleotides match TRBD2. Germline V gene lookup returns CDR1 MRHNA and CDR2 SNTAGT. The V segment lost 6 bases and the J segment 9 bases; nucleotides outside the gene matches: 12. The CDR3 extends over 16 amino acids. The CDR3 region is CASSATSSGGAGEQFF. The CDR3 bases are TGTGCCAGCAGCGCTACCTCTAGCGGGGGGGCCGGTGAGCAGTTCTTC.

CDR3 in amino acids: CASSLEVRTDTQYF. In DNA, the CDR3 is TGTGCCAGCAGTTTAGAAGTCCGCACAGATACGCAGTATTTT. V usage is TRBV28 and J usage is TRBJ2-3; no firm D call. CDR3 length: 14 residues. Deletions cut 2 bases from V and 1 base from J, with 7 bases between. Germline CDR1 MDHEN, CDR2 SYDVKM. Using reference TRBV28 and TRBJ2-3 for the parts outside the CDR3, the full variable domain is DVKVTQSSRYLVKRTGEKVFLECVQDMDHENMFWYRQDPGLGLRLIYFSYDVKMKEKGDIPEGYSVSREKKERFSLILESASTNQTSMYLCASSLEVRTDTQYFGPGTRLTVL.

The chain employs TRBV13 and TRBJ2-1, with D possibly called TRBD1 or TRBD2 (5 bases each). CDR1 is PRHDT, CDR2 FYEKMQ, per germline (reference sequence). The V end lost 0 bases, the J end lost 6 bases, and 6 bases lay between the germline ends. The CDR3 consists of 13 residues. CDR3 sequence: CASSLGGGNEQFF. CDR3 DNA sequence: TGTGCCAGCAGCTTAGGTGGGGGCAATGAGCAGTTCTTC.

This chain uses TRBV3-1 (or the pseudogene TRBV3-2) with TRBJ2-3; D is possibly TRBD2 (5 bases). V lost 6 bases to trimming and J lost 4 bases, with 5 bases between them. Germline V gives CDR1 LGHDT, CDR2 YNNKEL (reference sequence). CDR3 length: 11 residues. CDR3 sequence: CASRLADTQYF. The CDR3 DNA is TGTGCCAGCAGACTAGCAGATACGCAGTATTTT.

This clone showed up just a few times. The chain uses TRBV7-9 and TRBJ1-3, with D maybe TRBD1 (6 bases). CDR1 SEHNR and CDR2 FQNEAQ come from the germline V gene (reference sequence). Trimming left V 5 bases short and J 8 bases short, with 19 bases between. CDR3 length: 15 residues. The CDR3 DNA reads as TGTGCCAGCAGCCCCCGGGACACTATCCTACACACCATATATTTT. Translation: CASSPRDTILHTIYF.

V gene TRBV7-2 combines with J gene TRBJ1-3, with D possibly matching TRBD1 (5 bases). Trimming took 3 bases from V and 0 from J, leaving 9 bases between them. Germline loops: CDR1 SGHTA, CDR2 FQGNSA. The CDR3 totals 15 residues. The CDR3 nucleotides are TGTGCCAGCAGCTTCCCCGGGACCTCTGGAAACACCATATATTTT. Protein sequence: CASSFPGTSGNTIYF.

This chain connects TRBV7-9 to TRBJ2-7; tentatively, D is TRBD2 (5 bases). V was shortened by 5 bases and J by 6 bases, with 14 bases between the two germline ends. The CDR3 runs to 13 residues. Per germline, CDR1 SEHNR and CDR2 FQNEAQ (reference sequence). The CDR3 sequence: CASSTSGIFEQYF. The CDR3 coding sequence is TGTGCCAGCAGCACGTCCGGGATTTTCGAGCAGTACTTC.

On this clone: A read error may explain this, as a much larger clone is one base away. The chain employs TRBV6-5 and TRBJ2-3; D is unclear. With 4 bases removed from V and 0 bases from J, the gap between germline ends came to 2 bases. The CDR3 length is 12 residues. Germline CDR1 reads MNHEY; CDR2 reads SVGAGI. The CDR3 reads CASSSSTDTQYF. CDR3 DNA: TGTGCCAGCAGTTCCAGCACAGATACGCAGTATTTT.

The V call is TRBV24-1, the J call TRBJ2-1; 8 bases are shared with TRBD2. Germline-derived CDR1 and CDR2 are KGHDR and SFDVKD. J lost 3 bases, V lost 7 bases, and 4 bases had no gene match. The CDR3 spans 14 residues. Here the CDR3 DNA reads TGTGCCACCAGAGCCACTAGCGGCTACAATGAGCAGTTCTTC. Protein sequence: CATRATSGYNEQFF.

As for this clone: The junction differs from germline at one of its ends, possibly a read error. The chain is built from TRBV6-5 and TRBJ2-7; D perhaps matches TRBD2 (7 bases). Germline CDR1 and CDR2: MNHEY and SVGAGI. The CDR3 totals 11 residues. The CDR3 reads CASSKQGGQWF. CDR3 sequence (DNA): TGTGCCAGCAGTAAACAGGGAGGGCAGTGGTTC.

This clone appeared a few times. This chain joins TRBV30 and TRBJ1-1; D remains ambiguous. CDR3 size: 13 residues. Trimming took 2 bases from V and 3 from J, leaving 10 bases between them. Germline V gene data show CDR1 as GTSNPN and CDR2 as SVGIG (reference sequence). The CDR3 nucleotides are TGTGCCTGGAGTAGTTGGACCCACACTGAAGCTTTCTTT. Encoded protein: CAWSSWTHTEAFF.

The gene calls are TRBV3-1 (or the pseudogene TRBV3-2) and TRBJ1-3, with D tentatively TRBD1 (5 bases). Trimming stripped 3 bases from V and 1 base from J, with 13 bases between. Germline lookup yields CDR1 LGHDT and CDR2 YNNKEL (reference sequence). The CDR3 runs 16 residues. CDR3 nucleotide sequence: TGTGCCAGCAGCCAGGGGGACTGGGGGTCTGGAAACACCATATATTTT. Its protein is CASSQGDWGSGNTIYF.

This chain uses TRBV11-2 with TRBJ2-5, with 15 bases lining up with TRBD2. This CDR3 comprises 15 residues. Per germline, CDR1 SGHAT and CDR2 FQNNGV. Trimming at V came to 5 bases and at J to 5 bases, leaving 3 bases not matched to a gene. The CDR3 nucleotides read TGTGCCAGCAGCCCGGGACTAGCGGGAGGCGAGACCCAGTACTTC. It encodes CASSPGLAGGETQYF.

This clone has a single count. The rearrangement uses TRBV4-1 and TRBJ2-1, with 7 bases lining up with TRBD2. The length of the CDR3 is 19 residues. Germline values: CDR1 MGHRA, CDR2 YSYEKL. V was pared by 0 bases and J by 0 bases, with 11 bases of the junction left unmatched. The CDR3 sequence: CASSQDNIQRDHSYNEQFF. The CDR3 DNA follows: TGCGCCAGCAGCCAAGATAATATCCAGCGGGACCACTCCTACAATGAGCAGTTCTTC.

The genes are TRBV19 and TRBJ1-1; no reliable D call. This CDR3 has 15 amino acids. V gave up 0 bases and J gave up 5 bases, with 13 bases separating them. Germline V CDR1 and CDR2: LNHDA, SQIVND (reference sequence). The CDR3 spells CASSIDQWAGTEAFF. The CDR3 DNA reads as TGTGCCAGTAGTATAGATCAGTGGGCCGGGACTGAAGCTTTCTTT. Together with reference TRBV19 and TRBJ1-1, the CDR3 gives the full variable domain: DGGITQSPKYLFRKEGQNVTLSCEQNLNHDAMYWYRQDPGQGLRLIYYSQIVNDFQKGDIAEGYSVSREKKESFPLTVTSAQKNPTAFYLCASSIDQWAGTEAFFGQGTRLTVV.